The 4 T cell receptor beta chains presented below share a single source sample, sequenced in a study of prognosis after radiotherapy for stage I lung cancer. The study amplified the TCR beta CDR3 region from genomic DNA. This amplification was carried out by two rounds of multiplex PCR. Round one of PCR was performed, and it used primers specific to each TRBV and TRBJ gene. One entry per CDR3 protein, called by TCRdb with MiXCR from the multiplex PCR reads. Of 20,000 or so distinct CDR3 sequences in the sample, about a quarter are singletons; the top ten hold approximately 23%. The sample was PBMCs, taken before or after stereotactic body radiation therapy (not recorded which). The receptors were gathered from a donor older than 45 with non-small cell lung cancer.

This clonotype was detected ten times or more. CDR3 nucleotide sequence: TGCAGTGCTAGTAACCGGTGGGGCTACACCTTC. Protein: CSASNRWGYTF. V gene TRBV20-1 combines with J gene TRBJ1-2; D unclear. The germline V gene encodes CDR1 DFQATT and CDR2 SNEGSKA (reference sequence). The CDR3 is 11 residues long. V lost 3 bases and J lost 8, with 10 bases in between.

Many counts were recorded for this clonotype. The chain employs TRBV5-1 and TRBJ1-2; D gene unclear. Per the germline V gene, CDR1 is SGHRS and CDR2 is YFSETQ. Trimming took off 3 bases at V and 0 bases at J, with 12 bases between the two ends. CDR3 size: 15 residues. The CDR3 DNA follows: TGCGCCAGCAGCTCGACAAGTACGGCTAACTATGGCTACACCTTC. Amino acid sequence: CASSSTSTANYGYTF.

This clonotype was seen at least ten times. This chain uses TRBV7-9 with TRBJ1-2; D uncertain. The CDR3 is made up of 13 amino acids. V shed 0 bases and J shed 2 bases, with 4 bases lying between them. CDR1 is SEHNR, CDR2 FQNEAQ, per germline (reference sequence). CDR3 nucleotides: TGTGCCAGCAGCTTAGCTGGAAACTATGGCTACACCTTC. Protein product: CASSLAGNYGYTF.

By sample share, this clonotype is medium-sized (0.01 to 0.1%). This chain joins TRBV30 and TRBJ1-2; D uncertain. V gave up 4 bases and J gave up 4 bases, with 7 bases separating them. CDR3 length equals 11 residues. Germline CDR1 is GTSNPN and CDR2 is SVGIG (reference sequence). The DNA for the CDR3 is TGTGCCTGGATTGACTTCTATGGCTACACCTTC. Translation gives CAWIDFYGYTF.